The text below deals with one T cell receptor (beta chain). This entry is derived from a study of PD-L1 blockade in urothelial cancer. Study context: Analyses used blood from 3 weeks (second dose) and 6 weeks after treatment start. Peripheral blood specimens exhibited a median yield of about 140,000 T cells.

This CDR3 has 14 amino acids. Germline CDR1 and CDR2: LNHNV and YYDKDF (reference sequence). V lost 3 bases and J lost 6, with 13 bases in between. Assay used: immunoSEQ multiplex PCR; TCRdb lists only in-frame clones, some missing. This sample has under 60,000 clones, with around four fifths found just once. Time point reported: pretreatment peripheral blood. Per patient, between 1 and 8 samples were collected at pretreatment and on-treatment time points. The sequencing used PBMCs, collected around atezolizumab (anti-PD-L1) treatment. The chain joins TRBV15 to TRBJ2-3; perhaps TRBD2 as D (5 bases). This receptor was taken from a man in his 70s with urothelial cancer. CDR3 nucleotides: TGTGCCACCAGCAGGGGGAAACTAGGGGATACGCAGTATTTT. The encoded protein is CATSRGKLGDTQYF.